Sequencing of this TCR beta chain was carried out in a study of siplizumab effects on memory and regulatory T cells. Libraries were prepared by immunoSEQ multiplex PCR; TCRdb keeps only in-frame clonotypes and omits some of them. The sample lists 100,000 or so clones, about nine tenths seen once, with roughly 0.16% in the top ten. This CDR3 region has 11 residues. V shed 2 bases and J shed 9 bases, with 5 bases lying between them. The germline gives CDR1 MDHEN, CDR2 SYDVKM. The V and J genes are TRBV28 and TRBJ1-5; D unclear. What was sequenced was CD4+ T cells sorted from blood. This sequence was found in a human donor in good health. This chain's CDR3 is CASSLDWPQHF. CDR3 in DNA: TGTGCCAGCAGTTTAGATTGGCCCCAGCATTTT. Looking up the rest from reference TRBV28 and TRBJ1-5 gives the full variable domain: DVKVTQSSRYLVKRTGEKVFLECVQDMDHENMFWYRQDPGLGLRLIYFSYDVKMKEKGDIPEGYSVSREKKERFSLILESASTNQTSMYLCASSLDWPQHFGDGTRLSIL.